This T cell receptor beta chain was documented in a study of shared clonotypes between healthy human individuals. Sequencing was performed with immunoSEQ multiplex PCR; in TCRdb, only in-frame clones are kept and a portion is missing. Of roughly 2.5 million clones in the sample, just over 90% are singletons; the top ten hold roughly 0.14%. Trimming took 0 bases from V and 4 from J, leaving 7 bases between them. The CDR3 contains 13 residues. Per germline, CDR1 MNHEY and CDR2 SVGAGI. This rearrangement joins TRBV6-5 to TRBJ2-7; D not resolved. This receptor was obtained from a man aged 18 to 29 in good health. The source material was naive CD4+ T cells sorted from blood. Subset noted: CD45RA+ positively selected. The CDR3 spells CASSYSLPYEQYF. Here the CDR3 DNA reads TGTGCCAGCAGTTACTCCTTACCTTACGAGCAGTACTTC.